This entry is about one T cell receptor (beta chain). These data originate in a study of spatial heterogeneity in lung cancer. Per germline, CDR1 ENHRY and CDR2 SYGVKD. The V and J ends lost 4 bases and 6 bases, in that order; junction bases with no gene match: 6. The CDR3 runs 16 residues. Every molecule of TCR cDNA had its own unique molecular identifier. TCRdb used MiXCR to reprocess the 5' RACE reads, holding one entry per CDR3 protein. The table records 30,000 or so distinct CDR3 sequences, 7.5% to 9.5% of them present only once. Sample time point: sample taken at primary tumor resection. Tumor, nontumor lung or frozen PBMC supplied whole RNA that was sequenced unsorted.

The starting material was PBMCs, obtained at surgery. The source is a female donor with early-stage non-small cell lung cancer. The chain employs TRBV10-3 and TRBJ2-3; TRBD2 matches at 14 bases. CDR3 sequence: CAISAGLAGGWDTQYF. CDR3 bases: TGTGCCATCAGTGCCGGACTAGCGGGAGGTTGGGATACGCAGTATTTT.